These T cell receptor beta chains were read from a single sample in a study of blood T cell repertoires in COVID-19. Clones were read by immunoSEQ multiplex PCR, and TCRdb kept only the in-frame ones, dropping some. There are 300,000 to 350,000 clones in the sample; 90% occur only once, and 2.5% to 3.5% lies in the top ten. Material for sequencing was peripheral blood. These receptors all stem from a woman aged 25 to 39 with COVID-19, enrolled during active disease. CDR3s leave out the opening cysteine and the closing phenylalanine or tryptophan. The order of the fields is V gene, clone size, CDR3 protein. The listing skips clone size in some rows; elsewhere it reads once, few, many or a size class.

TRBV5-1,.,ASSWGPAEAANTGELF
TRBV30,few,AWRRRDRGNTLH
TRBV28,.,ASSLQGAEAF
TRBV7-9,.,ASSQDRGRGYT
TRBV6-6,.,ASVPGHSQSNQPQH
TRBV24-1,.,ATSLGANTEAF
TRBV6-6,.,ASWGDGFNYGYT
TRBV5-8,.,ASSLAWDSGIGTQY
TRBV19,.,ASISQGASYNEQF
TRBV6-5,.,ASSYRRGGSTEAF
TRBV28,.,ASSPPFGQAYEQY
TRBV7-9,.,ASSSGQAYGYT
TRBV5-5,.,ASSLDSAGGHGELF
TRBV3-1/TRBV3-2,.,ASSQGAIPSYEQY
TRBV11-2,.,ASSLDSRASRTDTQY
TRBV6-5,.,ASSSGLESDEQY
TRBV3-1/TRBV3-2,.,ASSLTRTGIHGYT